These 23 T cell receptor beta chains were all obtained from the same sample, sequenced in a study of cytomegalovirus exposure and HLA in healthy donors. The PCR employed 60 Vbeta primers together with 13 Jbeta primers. The protocol was immunoSEQ multiplex PCR, while the TCRdb copy is restricted to in-frame clones and leaves out a portion. Among fewer than 95,000 clones listed, roughly two thirds were seen once. The source material was PBMCs. These receptors all stem from a woman aged 25 to 39 in good health and CMV-seronegative.

In this sample, this clone turned up a few times. The chain carries TRBV5-1 and TRBJ1-1; D is possibly TRBD1 (6 bases). CDR3 length: 14 residues. Trimming removed 0 bases from V and 0 bases from J, with 6 bases in between. Per germline, CDR1 SGHRS and CDR2 YFSETQ. The CDR3 protein is CASSLDRVNTEAFF. Written as DNA, the CDR3 is TGCGCCAGCAGCTTGGACAGGGTGAACACTGAAGCTTTCTTT.

The chain carries TRBV7-9 and TRBJ2-3; D might be TRBD2 (6 bases). The CDR3 runs 13 residues. Germline V CDR1 and CDR2: SEHNR, FQNEAQ (reference sequence). Trimming took 4 bases from V and 6 from J, leaving 11 bases between them. CDR3 DNA: TGTGCCAGCAGCTCGACTAGTGGGGATACGCAGTATTTT. Protein sequence: CASSSTSGDTQYF.

The rearrangement links TRBV2 to TRBJ2-7; 9 nucleotides agree with TRBD2. This CDR3 is 14 amino acids long. Unmatched junction bases numbered 10, after V lost 11 bases and J lost 2 bases. Germline V gene data show CDR1 as SNHLY and CDR2 as FYNNEI. The CDR3 protein is CAQGGSGGPYEQYF. In DNA, the CDR3 is TGTGCCCAGGGAGGTAGCGGGGGTCCCTACGAGCAGTACTTC.

The chain employs TRBV12-5 and TRBJ1-4, with a possible D match to TRBD1 (6 bases). The CDR3 extends over 13 amino acids. Trimming pared 0 bases from V and 11 bases from J, leaving 10 bases between. The germline CDR1 and CDR2 sequences are LGHNT and FRNRAP. The CDR3 region is CASGLVPGEKLFF. The CDR3 nucleotides read TGTGCTAGTGGTTTGGTCCCAGGGGAGAAACTGTTTTTT.

The rearrangement links TRBV10-3 to TRBJ1-3, with a tentative D call TRBD1 (5 bases). CDR3 length equals 13 residues. V was shortened by 8 bases and J by 3 bases, with 11 bases between the two germline ends. Germline loops: CDR1 ENHRY, CDR2 SYGVKD. This chain's CDR3 is CAILGQVGNTIYF. The CDR3 coding sequence is TGTGCCATCCTGGGGCAGGTTGGAAACACCATATATTTT.

The V and J genes are TRBV28 and TRBJ2-1, with 7 bases identical to TRBD1. Trimming at V came to 6 bases and at J to 6 bases, leaving 14 bases not matched to a gene. The CDR3 loop spans 16 amino acids. Per germline, CDR1 MDHEN and CDR2 SYDVKM. CDR3 in DNA: TGTGCCAGCAGACTACCCGGGACAGCCGAAGGCAATGAGCAGTTCTTC. This encodes CASRLPGTAEGNEQFF.

The chain uses TRBV30 and TRBJ2-3; D is undetermined. CDR1 is GTSNPN and CDR2 is SVGIG in the germline V gene (reference sequence). V was cut by 0 bases and J by 1 base, with 8 bases left in between. The CDR3 consists of 14 residues. The CDR3 region has the DNA TGTGCCTGGAGTGTAGCACTTGGCACAGATACGCAGTATTTT. Amino acids: CAWSVALGTDTQYF.

The table lists this clone with a few counts. The V and J genes are TRBV5-1 and TRBJ1-1; D ambiguous. Germline V CDR1 and CDR2: SGHRS, YFSETQ. CDR3 size: 14 residues. Trimming took off 1 base at V and 1 base at J, with 8 bases between the two ends. The CDR3 DNA is TGCGCCAGCAGCTTGAGTGCAGGGAACACTGAAGCTTTCTTT. It translates to CASSLSAGNTEAFF.

The DNA of the CDR3 is TGCAGCGTTGTTGGGACAGCAGGAAACACCATATATTTT. Translation gives CSVVGTAGNTIYF. The chain combines TRBV29-1 with TRBJ1-3; 7 bases are shared with TRBD1. Germline CDR1 SQVTM, CDR2 ANQGSEA. V was pared by 4 bases and J by 4 bases, with 4 bases of the junction left unmatched. The CDR3 spans 13 residues.

This rearrangement joins TRBV18 to TRBJ1-2; 7 positions match TRBD1. The CDR3 has 16 residues. CDR1 and CDR2 from the germline V gene are KGHSH and LQKENI. The junction had 9 bases not matched to a gene; V was cut back by 1 base and J by 4 bases. This CDR3 reads CASSPQEQGSGYGYTF. In nucleotides, the CDR3 is TGTGCCAGCTCACCACAGGAACAGGGGTCGGGCTATGGCTACACCTTC.

V and J are TRBV5-1 and TRBJ2-1, with 11 nucleotides matching TRBD2. The CDR3 totals 16 residues. J lost 2 bases, V lost 3 bases, and 4 bases had no gene match. From germline, CDR1 is SGHRS and CDR2 YFSETQ. The chain's CDR3 is CASSSGTSGAYNEQFF. The CDR3 DNA sequence: TGCGCCAGCAGCTCCGGGACTAGCGGCGCCTACAATGAGCAGTTCTTC.

A single count supports this clone. V usage is TRBV7-3 and J usage is TRBJ2-1; 7 bases fit TRBD2. Trimming at V came to 1 base and at J to 0 bases, leaving 3 bases not matched to a gene. The CDR3 runs to 16 residues. Germline V gives CDR1 SGHTA, CDR2 FQGTGA. DNA for the CDR3: TGTGCCAGCAGCTTAAACGGGGGGAGCTCCTACAATGAGCAGTTCTTC. Its protein is CASSLNGGSSYNEQFF.

The chain carries TRBV29-1 and TRBJ1-1, with D perhaps TRBD1 (5 bases). Germline loops: CDR1 SQVTM, CDR2 ANQGSEA. CDR3 size: 13 residues. Trimming left V 7 bases short and J 2 bases short, with 14 bases between. The CDR3 DNA is TGCAGCGGAAAGCGGGGGGGAAACACTGAAGCTTTCTTT. Protein sequence: CSGKRGGNTEAFF.

J is TRBJ2-1 and V is TRBV4-1, with TRBD1 as a possible D gene (6 bases). Trimming stripped 5 bases from V and 13 bases from J, with 15 bases between. Germline assignment: CDR1 MGHRA and CDR2 YSYEKL. The CDR3 has 12 amino acids. The CDR3 protein is CASSSRDTLQFF. The CDR3 DNA reads TGCGCCAGCAGCTCCCGGGACACTCTTCAGTTCTTC.

The chain couples TRBV2 to TRBJ2-1; 10 nucleotides align to TRBD1. This CDR3 has 14 amino acids. Trimming cost V 3 bases and J 8 bases; bases outside gene matches: 4. Germline lookup yields CDR1 SNHLY and CDR2 FYNNEI. The CDR3 bases are TGTGCCAGCAGTGAGGGGGACAGGGGTCATGAGCAGTTCTTC. This codes for CASSEGDRGHEQFF.

This clone came up a few times. The V gene is TRBV19, the J gene TRBJ2-1; 10 bases are shared with TRBD2. The J segment lost 4 bases and the V segment lost 6 bases, leaving 3 bases of the junction unmatched. The CDR3 extends over 14 amino acids. Germline CDR1 reads LNHDA; CDR2 reads SQIVND (reference sequence). CDR3 DNA sequence: TGTGCCAGTAGCAGTAGCGGGAGGTACAATGAGCAGTTCTTC. Translation gives CASSSSGRYNEQFF.

The rearrangement uses TRBV2 and TRBJ2-1, with 8 nucleotides matching TRBD2. The CDR3 extends over 14 amino acids. The germline V gene has CDR1 SNHLY and CDR2 FYNNEI. The V gene end was trimmed by 6 bases and the J gene end by 6 bases; junction bases not matched to a gene: 7. The CDR3 loop is CASSESGRGNEQFF. In DNA, the CDR3 is TGTGCCAGCAGCGAGAGCGGGAGAGGCAATGAGCAGTTCTTC.

This clone came up once. V usage is TRBV2 and J usage is TRBJ2-5; D gene unclear. CDR3 length: 11 amino acids. Germline CDR1 reads SNHLY; CDR2 reads FYNNEI. Trimming took off 6 bases at V and 3 bases at J, with 5 bases between the two ends. The CDR3 sequence: CASSSEETQYF. For the CDR3, the DNA is TGTGCCAGCAGCAGCGAAGAGACCCAGTACTTC.

This chain joins TRBV28 and TRBJ2-7; 10 bases are shared with TRBD1. J lost 4 bases, V lost 6 bases, and 9 bases had no gene match. CDR3 length: 15 residues. CDR1 and CDR2 (germline): MDHEN, SYDVKM. In nucleotides, the CDR3 is TGTGCCAGCAGGACCGGGACAGGGGAAATATACGAGCAGTACTTC. Protein sequence: CASRTGTGEIYEQYF.

The CDR3 sequence is CASSEVYQPQHF. Written as DNA, the CDR3 is TGTGCCAGCAGTGAAGTCTATCAGCCCCAGCATTTT. The chain recombines TRBV6-1 with TRBJ1-5; no reliable D call. This CDR3 has 12 residues. V was clipped by 1 base and J by 5 bases, with 3 bases between them. Germline V gene lookup returns CDR1 MNHNS and CDR2 SASEGT.

The chain links TRBV6-5 to TRBJ2-3; D perhaps matches TRBD2 (6 bases). The CDR3 is 12 amino acids. Germline loops: CDR1 MNHEY, CDR2 SVGAGI. Trimming cost V 10 bases and J 4 bases, with 12 bases left between them. Written as DNA, the CDR3 is TGTGCCACCCGGGAGTCTGCAGATACGCAGTATTTT. Its translation: CATRESADTQYF.

This chain connects TRBV4-2 to TRBJ1-2; D might be TRBD1 (5 bases). Germline V gene lookup returns CDR1 LGHNA and CDR2 YNFKEQ. The CDR3 runs 16 residues. Trimming left V 0 bases short and J 4 bases short, with 15 bases between. The CDR3 reads CASSQDGQGRPYGYTF. The DNA for the CDR3 is TGTGCCAGCAGCCAAGATGGCCAGGGAAGGCCCTATGGCTACACCTTC.

This rearrangement joins TRBV5-1 to TRBJ2-5; TRBD2 matches at 10 bases. The V segment lost 5 bases and the J segment 2 bases; nucleotides outside the gene matches: 6. The CDR3 has 15 residues. In germline, CDR1 is SGHRS, CDR2 YFSETQ. The chain's CDR3 is CASRSGTSVQETQYF. CDR3 DNA: TGCGCCAGCAGATCCGGGACTAGCGTTCAAGAGACCCAGTACTTC.